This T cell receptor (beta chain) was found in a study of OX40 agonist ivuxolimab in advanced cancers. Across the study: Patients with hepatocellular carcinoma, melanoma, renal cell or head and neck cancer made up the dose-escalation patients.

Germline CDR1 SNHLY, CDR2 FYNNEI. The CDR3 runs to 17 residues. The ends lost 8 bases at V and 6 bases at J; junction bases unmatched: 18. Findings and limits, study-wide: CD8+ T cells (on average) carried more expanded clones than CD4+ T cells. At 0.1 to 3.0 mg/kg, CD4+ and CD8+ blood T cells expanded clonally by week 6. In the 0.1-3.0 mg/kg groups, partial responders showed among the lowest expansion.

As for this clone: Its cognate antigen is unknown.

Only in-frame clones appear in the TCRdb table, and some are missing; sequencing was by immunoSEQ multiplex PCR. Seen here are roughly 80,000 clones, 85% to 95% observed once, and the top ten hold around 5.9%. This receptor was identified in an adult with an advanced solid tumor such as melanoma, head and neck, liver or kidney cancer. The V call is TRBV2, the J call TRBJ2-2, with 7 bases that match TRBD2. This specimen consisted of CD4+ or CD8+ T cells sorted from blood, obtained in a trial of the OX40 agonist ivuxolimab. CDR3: CASSTSADMLRPGELFF. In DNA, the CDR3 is TGTGCCAGCTCTACTAGCGCGGATATGCTTAGGCCCGGGGAGCTGTTTTTT.